This T cell receptor beta chain was documented in a study of radiation and T cells in renal cell carcinoma. Worth noting for this clone: Its specificity is unknown.

Sequencing used immunoSEQ multiplex PCR; TCRdb keeps in-frame clones, though not all of them. The sample has some 100,000 clones, 65% to 90% seen once. Time point here: blood 4 weeks post-SBRT, at nephrectomy. Treatment defined: 15 Gy SBRT to primary tumor, nephrectomy 4 weeks later. Nephrectomy followed 15 Gy stereotactic body radiation by 4 weeks. The study, taken as a whole, reports: In blood, top tumor clones expanded by 2 weeks, shrinking by 4. No pretreatment tumor biopsies were available for baseline clonotypes.

The TCR was taken from a man between 60 and 75 years old with renal cell carcinoma. This specimen was blood, taken from a patient whose treatment included radiotherapy and nephrectomy.

The chain's CDR3 is CASSQGLLENTIYF. The CDR3 nucleotides read TGCGCCAGCAGCCAAGGGTTGCTCGAAAACACCATATATTTT. J is TRBJ1-3 and V is TRBV4-3, with D hard to call. The length of the CDR3 is 14 residues. In germline, CDR1 is LGHNA, CDR2 YSLEER. V was shortened by 1 base and J by 6 bases, with 10 bases between the two germline ends.